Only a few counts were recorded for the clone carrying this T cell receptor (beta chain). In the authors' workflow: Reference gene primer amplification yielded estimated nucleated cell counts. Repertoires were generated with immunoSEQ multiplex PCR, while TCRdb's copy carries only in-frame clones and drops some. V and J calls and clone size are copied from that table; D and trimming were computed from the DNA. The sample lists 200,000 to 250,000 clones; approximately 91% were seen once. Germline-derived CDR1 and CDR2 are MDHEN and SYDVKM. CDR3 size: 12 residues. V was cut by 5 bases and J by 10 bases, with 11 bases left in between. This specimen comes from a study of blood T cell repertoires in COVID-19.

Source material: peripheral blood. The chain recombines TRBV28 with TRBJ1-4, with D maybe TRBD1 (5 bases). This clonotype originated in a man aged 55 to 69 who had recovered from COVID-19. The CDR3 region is CASSLGGRKLFF. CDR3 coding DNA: TGTGCCAGCAGTCTCGGGGGGAGAAAACTGTTTTTT.